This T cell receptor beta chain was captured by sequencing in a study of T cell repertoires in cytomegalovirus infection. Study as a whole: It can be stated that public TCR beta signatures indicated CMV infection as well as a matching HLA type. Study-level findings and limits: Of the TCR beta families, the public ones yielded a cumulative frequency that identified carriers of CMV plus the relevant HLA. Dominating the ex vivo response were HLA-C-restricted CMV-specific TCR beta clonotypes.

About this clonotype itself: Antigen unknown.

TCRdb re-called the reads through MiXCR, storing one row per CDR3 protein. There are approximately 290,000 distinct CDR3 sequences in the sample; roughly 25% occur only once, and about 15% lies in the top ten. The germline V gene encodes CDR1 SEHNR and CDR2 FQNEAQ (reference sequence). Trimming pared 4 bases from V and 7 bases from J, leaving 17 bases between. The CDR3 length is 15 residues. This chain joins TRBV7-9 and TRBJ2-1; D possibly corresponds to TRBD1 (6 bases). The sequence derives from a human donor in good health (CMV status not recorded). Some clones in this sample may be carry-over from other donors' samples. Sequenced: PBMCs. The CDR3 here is CASSSGWTDGNEQFF. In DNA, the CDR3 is TGTGCCAGCAGCTCCGGATGGACAGACGGAAATGAGCAGTTCTTC. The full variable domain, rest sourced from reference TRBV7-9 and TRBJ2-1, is DTGVSQNPRHKITKRGQNVTFRCDPISEHNRLYWYRQTLGQGPEFLTYFQNEAQLEKSRLLSDRFSAERPKGSFSTLEIQRTEQGDSAMYLCASSSGWTDGNEQFFGPGTRLTVL.